This T cell receptor beta chain was sequenced during a study of blood T cell repertoires in COVID-19. Generated by immunoSEQ multiplex PCR, the TCRdb table keeps only in-frame clones and is missing some. The table includes about 39,000 clones, about 94% detected once. Germline V gives CDR1 SNHLY, CDR2 FYNNEI. Trimming at V came to 6 bases and at J to 4 bases, leaving 7 bases not matched to a gene. CDR3 size: 14 residues. This rearrangement joins TRBV2 to TRBJ2-5; 8 bases are shared with TRBD2. The clonotype originates from a human donor with active COVID-19. The donor label of this sample is uncertain. Sequencing input: peripheral blood. CDR3 DNA sequence: TGTGCCAGCAGCCGGGGACTAGAATTAGAGACCCAGTACTTC. Protein product: CASSRGLELETQYF.